A single sample gave rise to the 27 T cell receptor beta chains below, sequenced in a study of CD8 T cells in ankylosing spondylitis (dated by TCRdb to about 2017). Library generation was performed with 5' RACE. Instrument on record: Illumina HiSeq 2500. TCRdb trimmed the raw reads at Q25, called clones with MiXCR and kept productive beta chains. Records with the same CDR3 protein are collapsed into one entry carrying the most frequent genes and DNA. This sample holds approximately 250,000 distinct CDR3 sequences; roughly a quarter were observed only once. Jointly, the top ten make up approximately 0.61% of the sample. The source material was blood, either unsorted or a sorted T cell fraction (not recorded which). These receptors were obtained from a male donor with ankylosing spondylitis or in good health (not recorded which).

This clonotype was recorded only once. This chain links TRBV6-2 or TRBV6-3 with TRBJ2-5, with D perhaps matching TRBD1 (5 bases). Trimming took 7 bases from V and 2 from J, leaving 11 bases between them. Germline V lookup: CDR1 MNHEY, CDR2 SVGEGT. The CDR3 is made up of 13 amino acids. In DNA form, the CDR3 reads TGTGCCAGCACAGGACATACACAAGAGACCCAGTACTTC. This codes for CASTGHTQETQYF.

This clonotype showed up just a few times. V and J are TRBV20-1 and TRBJ1-6; D is possibly TRBD1 (6 bases). V was clipped by 0 bases and J by 10 bases, with 16 bases between them. Germline loops: CDR1 DFQATT, CDR2 SNEGSKA (reference sequence). The CDR3 covers 15 residues. In DNA, the CDR3 is TGCAGTGCTAGAGAACCCCGACAGGCAGGCTCACCCCTCCACTTT. Its protein product is CSAREPRQAGSPLHF.

This clonotype appeared many times. V and J are TRBV12-3 or TRBV12-4 and TRBJ2-7; D call uncertain. V dropped 6 bases and J dropped 3 bases, with 9 bases sitting between them. CDR3 length: 12 residues. CDR3 in amino acids: CASSTVDYEQYF. The CDR3, as DNA: TGTGCCAGCAGCACCGTTGACTACGAGCAGTACTTC.

In this sample, this clonotype turned up a few times. The rearrangement uses TRBV11-3 and TRBJ2-3; 13 positions match TRBD2. After removal of 5 bases from V and 4 bases from J, the junction contained 3 bases not matched to a gene. Germline CDR1 reads SGHNT; CDR2 reads YENEEA. The length of the CDR3 is 15 residues. DNA for the CDR3: TGTGCCAGCAGCACCGGGACTAGCGGGGCAGATACGCAGTATTTT. Protein: CASSTGTSGADTQYF.

The sample holds a few counts of this clonotype. The CDR3 DNA follows: TGCAGCGTTGAATTTCGGACTAGCGGGGGAAGCTCCTACGAGCAGTACTTC. The encoded protein is CSVEFRTSGGSSYEQYF. This chain joins TRBV29-1 and TRBJ2-7; 13 bases are a match to TRBD2. Unmatched junction bases numbered 7, after V lost 2 bases and J lost 0 bases. In germline, CDR1 is SQVTM, CDR2 ANQGSEA. This CDR3 comprises 17 residues.

The chain couples TRBV27 to TRBJ2-7; weak D call: TRBD1 (6 bases). The germline V gene has CDR1 MNHEY and CDR2 SMNVEV (reference sequence). There are 14 residues in the CDR3. Trimming removed 5 bases from V and 4 bases from J, with 15 bases in between. CDR3 protein: CASSRLMDSYEQYF. The CDR3 bases are TGTGCCAGCAGTAGACTCATGGACAGTTACGAGCAGTACTTC.

This clonotype was recorded many times. The V and J genes are TRBV20-1 and TRBJ1-1, with D possibly TRBD1 on 6 matching bases. There are 16 residues in the CDR3. Trimming stripped 6 bases from V and 4 bases from J, with 24 bases between. The germline V gene encodes CDR1 DFQATT and CDR2 SNEGSKA (reference sequence). The CDR3 bases are TGCAGTGCGGAGGGGTCGGGGGGCGCGGTTCGCACTGAAGCTTTCTTT. Its protein is CSAEGSGGAVRTEAFF.

Only a few counts were recorded for this clonotype. This chain uses TRBV25-1 with TRBJ2-1; TRBD2 might be the D (5 bases). The CDR3 has 13 residues. Germline V gives CDR1 MGHDK, CDR2 SYGVNS. Trimming stripped 0 bases from V and 10 bases from J, with 10 bases between. CDR3 nucleotide sequence: TGTGCCAGCAGTGAATATGGGAGCGGCGAGCAGTTCTTC. Its protein product is CASSEYGSGEQFF.

This sequence joins TRBV29-1 and TRBJ1-4; no clear D. Germline CDR1 and CDR2: SQVTM and ANQGSEA. The CDR3 runs to 13 residues. The V gene lost 7 bases and the J gene lost 0 bases, with 9 bases spanning the gap. The DNA of the CDR3 is TGCAGCGCCCTGATCGCAACTAATGAAAAACTGTTTTTT. Amino acids: CSALIATNEKLFF.

This clonotype appeared once. The rearrangement links TRBV5-1 to TRBJ2-1; 10 nucleotides match TRBD2. The V and J ends lost 4 bases and 8 bases, in that order; junction bases with no gene match: 6. The germline V gene encodes CDR1 SGHRS and CDR2 YFSETQ. CDR3 length: 14 amino acids. CDR3 nucleotides: TGCGCCAGCAGCCCGAGCGGGGGGGCCGATGAGCAGTTCTTC. This sequence encodes CASSPSGGADEQFF.

This clonotype was counted a few times. This chain uses TRBV5-5 with TRBJ2-5; TRBD2 matches 13 bases. The CDR3 has 18 amino acids. The germline gives CDR1 SGHKS, CDR2 YYEKEE (reference sequence). V dropped 1 base and J dropped 4; count of bases not matched to a gene: 10. The CDR3 coding sequence is TGTGCCAGCAGCTTGTCAACTAGCGGGGGGGCGTACGTAGAGACCCAGTACTTC. Translating it yields CASSLSTSGGAYVETQYF.

This clonotype has more than one count but fewer than ten. This rearrangement joins TRBV10-3 to TRBJ2-7, with D possibly TRBD2 on 6 matching bases. Between the trimmed V and J ends, which lost 7 bases and 6 bases, there was a span of 13 bases. CDR1 and CDR2 from the germline V gene are ENHRY and SYGVKD. The CDR3 covers 12 residues. CDR3 in amino acids: CAINPGLGEQYF. The CDR3 DNA follows: TGTGCCATCAATCCGGGACTTGGCGAGCAGTACTTC.

The chain joins TRBV20-1 to TRBJ1-5, with TRBD1 identical over 7 bases. The CDR3 contains 16 residues. Trimming removed 3 bases from V and 4 bases from J; junction bases left unmatched: 12. Germline V lookup: CDR1 DFQATT, CDR2 SNEGSKA (reference sequence). The CDR3 is CSARTNTGAGNQPQHF. DNA of the CDR3: TGCAGTGCTAGGACCAATACAGGGGCCGGGAATCAGCCCCAGCATTTT.

There are many counts of this clonotype. The chain combines TRBV6-5 with TRBJ2-3; 7 bases agree with TRBD2. Germline loops: CDR1 MNHEY, CDR2 SVGAGI. With V trimmed by 0 bases and J by 1 base, 4 bases remained unmatched. The CDR3 loop spans 16 amino acids. The CDR3 reads CASSYSTAGGTDTQYF. Written as DNA, the CDR3 is TGTGCCAGCAGTTACTCGACCGCGGGGGGCACAGATACGCAGTATTTT.

In this sample, this clonotype turned up many times. V and J are TRBV20-1 and TRBJ2-3; D not resolved. Trimming cost V 0 bases and J 4 bases, with 17 bases left between them. CDR3 length: 16 residues. Germline V gives CDR1 DFQATT, CDR2 SNEGSKA (reference sequence). CDR3 loop: CSARDRRTRRADTQYF. The CDR3 nucleotides read TGCAGTGCTAGAGATCGTCGGACCCGACGGGCAGATACGCAGTATTTT.

The V call is TRBV10-1, the J call TRBJ2-1; D remains unclear. Trimming stripped 4 bases from V and 8 bases from J, with 9 bases between. The CDR3 is 12 residues long. Germline CDR1 is WNHNN and CDR2 is SYGVQD (reference sequence). The CDR3 sequence: CASSANFDEQFF. DNA for the CDR3: TGCGCCAGCAGTGCGAACTTCGATGAGCAGTTCTTC.

The gene calls are TRBV10-3 and TRBJ2-5; D could derive from TRBD1 or TRBD2 (6 bases each). Germline-derived CDR1 and CDR2 are ENHRY and SYGVKD. The V gene lost 3 bases and the J gene lost 4 bases, with 12 bases spanning the gap. The CDR3 spans 14 residues. The DNA for the CDR3 is TGTGCCATCAGTGAAGGACGGGGGCTAGAGACCCAGTACTTC. Its protein product is CAISEGRGLETQYF.

The chain employs TRBV10-3 and TRBJ2-7; 7 bases are shared with TRBD1. This CDR3 contains 14 residues. V trimming: 2 bases; J trimming: 12 bases; junction bases outside the gene matches: 13. Germline V gene lookup returns CDR1 ENHRY and CDR2 SYGVKD. CDR3 nucleotides: TGTGCCATCAGTGAGGAGGACAGGACCAGAGAGGCGTACTTC. It codes for CAISEEDRTREAYF.

This clonotype appeared a few times. The chain joins TRBV20-1 to TRBJ2-5; 8 bases agree with TRBD1. Per the germline V gene, CDR1 is DFQATT and CDR2 is SNEGSKA (reference sequence). This CDR3 contains 14 residues. Trimming removed 5 bases from V and 5 bases from J; junction bases left unmatched: 10. The CDR3 sequence is CSARRDRRRETQYF. DNA for the CDR3: TGCAGTGCTCGAAGGGACAGGAGGCGGGAGACCCAGTACTTC.

This chain connects TRBV20-1 to TRBJ1-1, with D maybe TRBD1 (6 bases). The CDR3 extends over 14 amino acids. Germline CDR1 is DFQATT and CDR2 is SNEGSKA (reference sequence). The V gene lost 6 bases and the J gene lost 4 bases, with 18 bases spanning the gap. The CDR3 loop reads CSAGVPGVSTEAFF. The CDR3 DNA reads as TGCAGTGCAGGGGTACCAGGGGTCTCCACTGAAGCTTTCTTT.

This clonotype was seen only a few times. The gene calls are TRBV10-3 and TRBJ2-3; no reliable D call. The CDR3 loop spans 13 amino acids. Trimming cost V 2 bases and J 4 bases, with 7 bases left between them. Germline V gene sequence: CDR1 ENHRY, CDR2 SYGVKD. DNA for the CDR3: TGTGCCATCAGTGAGGCTTCCCCAGATACGCAGTATTTT. It specifies CAISEASPDTQYF.

Only a few counts were recorded for this clonotype. CDR3 amino acids: CSVGTSLSDTQYF. The DNA for the CDR3 is TGCAGCGTTGGGACTAGCTTATCCGATACGCAGTATTTT. The chain links TRBV29-1 to TRBJ2-3, with 8 bases lining up with TRBD2. Germline CDR1 is SQVTM and CDR2 is ANQGSEA. The CDR3 has 13 residues. V lost 4 bases and J lost 6; bases outside the gene matches: 6.

In DNA, the CDR3 is TGTGCCAGCACCATATACAGGGCTGGGAATGAGCAGTTCTTC. It codes for CASTIYRAGNEQFF. V usage is TRBV12-3 or TRBV12-4 and J usage is TRBJ2-1; perhaps TRBD1 as D (6 bases). V lost 7 bases and J 7 bases, leaving 17 bases between the germline ends. This CDR3 is built from 14 residues.

The sample holds one count of this clonotype. The chain recombines TRBV4-2 with TRBJ2-3; no clear D gene. Germline V gene lookup returns CDR1 LGHNA and CDR2 YNFKEQ. Between the trimmed V and J ends, which lost 4 bases and 0 bases, there was a span of 11 bases. The CDR3 covers 15 residues. Here the CDR3 DNA reads TGTGCCAGCAGCCCCGGGCTCCCCAGCACAGATACGCAGTATTTT. It codes for CASSPGLPSTDTQYF.

The chain recombines TRBV2 with TRBJ2-2; perhaps TRBD1 as D (6 bases). From germline, CDR1 is SNHLY and CDR2 FYNNEI. V lost 7 bases and J 7 bases, leaving 16 bases between the germline ends. The CDR3 extends over 14 amino acids. The CDR3 loop reads CASNVFRGGGELFF. CDR3 nucleotides: TGTGCCAGCAACGTCTTTAGAGGGGGCGGGGAGCTGTTTTTT.

This clonotype was detected many times. The chain combines TRBV20-1 with TRBJ2-7; 7 positions match TRBD2. The junction had 16 bases not matched to a gene; V was cut back by 0 bases and J by 2 bases. CDR1 is DFQATT and CDR2 is SNEGSKA in the germline V gene (reference sequence). There are 18 residues in the CDR3. CDR3 nucleotides: TGCAGTGCTAGAGAGATGGGGGTTCGTGGGACTACTACCTACGAGCAGTACTTC. Its protein product is CSAREMGVRGTTTYEQYF.

The V gene is TRBV20-1, the J gene TRBJ1-5; D may be TRBD1 (5 bases). Trimming left V 3 bases short and J 7 bases short, with 19 bases between. CDR3 size: 15 residues. CDR1 is DFQATT, CDR2 SNEGSKA, per germline (reference sequence). This CDR3 reads CSASRRDAWGQPQHF. CDR3 nucleotides: TGCAGTGCTAGTCGCAGGGACGCTTGGGGCCAGCCCCAGCATTTT.